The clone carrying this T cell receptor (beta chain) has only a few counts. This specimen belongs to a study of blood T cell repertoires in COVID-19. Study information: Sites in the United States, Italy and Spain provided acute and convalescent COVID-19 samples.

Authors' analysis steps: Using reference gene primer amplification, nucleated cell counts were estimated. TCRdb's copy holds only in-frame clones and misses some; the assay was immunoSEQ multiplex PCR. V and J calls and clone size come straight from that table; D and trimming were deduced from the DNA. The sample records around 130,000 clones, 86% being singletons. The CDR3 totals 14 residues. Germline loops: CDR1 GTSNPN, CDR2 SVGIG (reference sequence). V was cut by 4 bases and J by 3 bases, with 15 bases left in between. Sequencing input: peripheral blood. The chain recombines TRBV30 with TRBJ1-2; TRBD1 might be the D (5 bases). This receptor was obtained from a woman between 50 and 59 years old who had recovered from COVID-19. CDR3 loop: CAWIIGQGHYGYTF. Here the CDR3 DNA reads TGTGCCTGGATTATAGGGCAGGGTCACTATGGCTACACCTTC.